The 20 T cell receptor beta chains reported below all come from one sample, sequenced in a study of shared clonotypes between healthy human individuals. Produced via immunoSEQ multiplex PCR; TCRdb's table is partial and in-frame only. The data show about 1.1 million clones, about four fifths seen once. The specimen was memory CD4+ T cells from PBMCs. Subset specified: CD45RA-negative fraction. The receptors were gathered from a man younger than 35 in good health. Some clones in this sample may be carry-over from other donors' samples.

As DNA, the CDR3 is TGTGCCAGCAGCTTGGACACCCTGGGCTCTGGAAACACCATATATTTT. Translation: CASSLDTLGSGNTIYF. The chain recombines TRBV5-8 with TRBJ1-3; no clear D. The V gene lost 0 bases and the J gene lost 0 bases, with 10 bases spanning the gap. The CDR3 has 16 residues. Germline lookup yields CDR1 SGHTS and CDR2 YDEGEE.

This sequence joins TRBV18 and TRBJ1-5, with D possibly being TRBD1 (5 bases). V shed 6 bases and J shed 3 bases, with 12 bases lying between them. Germline values: CDR1 KGHSH, CDR2 LQKENI. The CDR3 runs to 14 residues. The CDR3 protein is CASSVGLFNQPQHF. The CDR3 DNA is TGTGCCAGCTCGGTGGGACTTTTCAATCAGCCCCAGCATTTT.

This clone has a single count. The CDR3, as DNA: TGTGCCAGCAGTTTAAGAGGGAGACCCTACAATGAGCAGTTCTTC. Encoded protein: CASSLRGRPYNEQFF. The V call is TRBV28, the J call TRBJ2-1; D is perhaps TRBD2 (5 bases). The length of the CDR3 is 15 residues. V dropped 2 bases and J dropped 2 bases, with 10 bases sitting between them. The germline V gene has CDR1 MDHEN and CDR2 SYDVKM.

The sample holds a few counts of this clone. The DNA for the CDR3 is TGTGCCAGCAGAAGGGGGAGCGGGACTGAAGCTTTCTTT. It is translated as CASRRGSGTEAFF. J is TRBJ1-1 and V is TRBV2; D might be TRBD1 (6 bases). Germline lookup yields CDR1 SNHLY and CDR2 FYNNEI. This CDR3 has 13 residues. Trimming took off 6 bases at V and 5 bases at J, with 13 bases between the two ends.

The rearrangement uses TRBV4-3 and TRBJ2-3; 8 bases map to TRBD2. The germline gives CDR1 LGHNA, CDR2 YSLEER. The ends lost 1 base at V and 1 base at J; junction bases unmatched: 4. There are 16 residues in the CDR3. In DNA form, the CDR3 reads TGCGCCAGCAGCCAAGTCGCGACTAGCGGCACAGATACGCAGTATTTT. Its protein is CASSQVATSGTDTQYF.

The genes are TRBV9 and TRBJ2-3, with a possible D match to TRBD2 (6 bases). In germline, CDR1 is SGDLS, CDR2 YYNGEE. The CDR3 is 14 residues long. The germline V and J ends were trimmed by 0 bases and 10 bases, with 15 bases remaining between them. CDR3 sequence: CASSVELAQTPQYF. The CDR3 coding sequence is TGTGCCAGCAGCGTAGAACTAGCCCAGACACCGCAGTATTTT.

About this clone itself: This same CDR3 is encoded by further DNA sequences in the sample. V usage is TRBV30 and J usage is TRBJ2-5, with 8 bases identical to TRBD1. Germline assignment: CDR1 GTSNPN and CDR2 SVGIG (reference sequence). Trimming removed 5 bases from V and 4 bases from J; junction bases left unmatched: 3. The CDR3 contains 12 residues. CDR3 loop: CAWGQGLETQYF. The CDR3 nucleotides read TGTGCCTGGGGACAGGGCCTAGAGACCCAGTACTTC. The full variable domain, rest sourced from reference TRBV30 and TRBJ2-5, is SQTIHQWPATLVQPVGSPLSLECTVEGTSNPNLYWYRQAAGRGLQLLFYSVGIGQISSEVPQNLSASRPQDRQFILSSKKLLLSDSGFYLCAWGQGLETQYFGPGTRLLVL.

V and J are TRBV10-3 and TRBJ1-2, with D perhaps matching TRBD1 (5 bases). The CDR3 extends over 13 amino acids. V dropped 3 bases and J dropped 12 bases, with 17 bases sitting between them. Germline lookup yields CDR1 ENHRY and CDR2 SYGVKD. The CDR3 DNA reads as TGTGCCATCAGTGAAGGGGCAGCGTCGGGGGACACCTTC. It is translated as CAISEGAASGDTF.

CDR3 sequence reads: CSVRSGINTGELFF. CDR3 bases: TGCAGCGTTCGGAGCGGGATCAACACCGGGGAGCTGTTTTTT. The chain couples TRBV29-1 to TRBJ2-2; 7 nucleotides agree with TRBD2. Germline trimming cut 5 bases from V and 2 bases from J; bases unmatched to any gene: 5. The CDR3 is 14 residues long. CDR1 is SQVTM and CDR2 is ANQGSEA in the germline V gene.

The chain links TRBV9 to TRBJ2-3; D is perhaps TRBD1 or TRBD2 (5 bases each). V was cut by 5 bases and J by 1 base, with 8 bases left in between. CDR1 SGDLS and CDR2 YYNGEE come from the germline V gene. The CDR3 contains 13 residues. The CDR3 DNA reads TGTGCCAGCAGTCGAGGGGGCACAGATACGCAGTATTTT. This translates into CASSRGGTDTQYF. Using reference TRBV9 and TRBJ2-3 for the parts outside the CDR3, the full variable domain is DSGVTQTPKHLITATGQRVTLRCSPRSGDLSVYWYQQSLDQGLQFLIQYYNGEERAKGNILERFSAQQFPDLHSELNLSSLELGDSALYFCASSRGGTDTQYFGPGTRLTVL.

This clone appeared a few times. The rearrangement links TRBV5-1 to TRBJ1-3; 8 positions match TRBD1. The germline V gene has CDR1 SGHRS and CDR2 YFSETQ. The V gene end was trimmed by 0 bases and the J gene end by 9 bases; junction bases not matched to a gene: 8. CDR3 length: 15 residues. DNA of the CDR3: TGCGCCAGCAGCTTGGAGCAGGGGGCTCGGGGCACCATATATTTT. Translation gives CASSLEQGARGTIYF.

Regarding this clone: Other DNA sequences in the same sample also yield this CDR3. The rearrangement uses TRBV30 and TRBJ2-2, with D perhaps TRBD1 (5 bases). The CDR3 is 12 residues long. Germline values: CDR1 GTSNPN, CDR2 SVGIG (reference sequence). Trimming took off 0 bases at V and 6 bases at J, with 5 bases between the two ends. The CDR3 nucleotides read TGTGCCTGGAGTGTAGGGGCCGGGGAGCTGTTTTTT. It is translated as CAWSVGAGELFF. Full variable domain (remainder filled in from reference TRBV30 and TRBJ2-2): SQTIHQWPATLVQPVGSPLSLECTVEGTSNPNLYWYRQAAGRGLQLLFYSVGIGQISSEVPQNLSASRPQDRQFILSSKKLLLSDSGFYLCAWSVGAGELFFGEGSRLTVL.

The sample holds many counts of this clone. The genes are TRBV7-2 and TRBJ2-7; 7 bases map to TRBD1. Germline V gives CDR1 SGHTA, CDR2 FQGNSA. This CDR3 has 13 residues. After removal of 1 base from V and 7 bases from J, the junction contained 4 bases not matched to a gene. The CDR3 DNA reads TGTGCCAGCAGCTTAGAGACAGGGCTTGAGCAGTACTTC. Amino acids: CASSLETGLEQYF.

This rearrangement joins TRBV7-9 to TRBJ2-3, with 10 bases matching TRBD1. Germline CDR1 is SEHNR and CDR2 is FQNEAQ (reference sequence). The V segment lost 2 bases and the J segment 6 bases; nucleotides outside the gene matches: 8. The CDR3 sequence is 16 residues long. As DNA, the CDR3 is TGTGCCAGCAGCTTATTCGGGACAGGGGTAGGCGATACGCAGTATTTT. Encoded protein: CASSLFGTGVGDTQYF.

Comments on this clone: Just one base apart from a much larger clone, this may be a read error. V and J are TRBV11-3 and TRBJ2-1; TRBD2 agrees at 10 bases. Germline V gene data show CDR1 as SGHNT and CDR2 as YENEEA. The V segment lost 6 bases and the J segment 4 bases; nucleotides outside the gene matches: 6. This CDR3 is built from 15 residues. The CDR3 region has the DNA TGTGCCAGCAGTTCCGGGACTAGCGTTTACAATGAGCAGTTCTTC. Translating gives CASSSGTSVYNEQFF.

The rearrangement links TRBV6-5 to TRBJ1-1; perhaps TRBD1 as D (6 bases). The germline V and J ends were trimmed by 6 bases and 11 bases, with 13 bases remaining between them. The CDR3 has 11 residues. Germline loops: CDR1 MNHEY, CDR2 SVGAGI. The CDR3 is CASRETGHAFF. The CDR3, as DNA: TGTGCCAGCAGGGAAACAGGGCACGCTTTCTTT.

The chain employs TRBV7-3 and TRBJ2-1; D gene unclear. The CDR3 spans 11 residues. The V and J ends lost 5 bases and 8 bases respectively, with 7 bases between them. Germline V gives CDR1 SGHTA, CDR2 FQGTGA. The CDR3 DNA is TGTGCCAGCAGCGACGGTTATGAGCAGTTCTTC. Encoded protein: CASSDGYEQFF.

V and J are TRBV21-1 and TRBJ1-4; the table's D gene call, TRBD1, was not cross checked with the DNA. TRBV21-1 is tagged as a pseudogene. The CDR3 covers 16 residues. The CDR3 sequence is CASSRIWDRANEKLFF. The CDR3 region has the DNA TGTGCCAGCAGCAGAATTTGGGACAGGGCCAATGAAAAACTGTTTTTT.

The gene calls are TRBV6-4 and TRBJ2-7, with D tentatively TRBD2 (6 bases). The V gene lost 6 bases and the J gene lost 0 bases, with 15 bases spanning the gap. This CDR3 contains 15 residues. The germline gives CDR1 MRHNA, CDR2 SNTAGT. The CDR3 here is CASSPGHGGSYEQYF. CDR3 DNA: TGTGCCAGCAGCCCGGGGCACGGGGGCTCCTACGAGCAGTACTTC.

Regarding this clone: The sample holds other DNA sequences that translate to the same CDR3. The chain recombines TRBV18 with TRBJ2-3; D not resolved. Germline V gene sequence: CDR1 KGHSH, CDR2 LQKENI. Trimming removed 3 bases at V and 2 bases at J, with 3 bases between. This CDR3 is built from 12 residues. The CDR3 spells CASSPDTDTQYF. CDR3 DNA sequence: TGTGCCAGCTCACCCGACACAGATACGCAGTATTTT.